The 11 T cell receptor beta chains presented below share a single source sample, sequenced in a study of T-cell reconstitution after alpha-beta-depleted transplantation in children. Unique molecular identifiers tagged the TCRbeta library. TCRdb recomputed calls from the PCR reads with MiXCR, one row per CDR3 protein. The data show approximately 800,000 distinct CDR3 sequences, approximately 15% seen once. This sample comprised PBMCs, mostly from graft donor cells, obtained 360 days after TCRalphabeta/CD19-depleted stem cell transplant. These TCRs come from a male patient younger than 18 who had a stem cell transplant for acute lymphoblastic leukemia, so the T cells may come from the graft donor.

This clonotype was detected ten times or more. The CDR3 region is CATISQETQYF. CDR3 nucleotides: TGTGCCACCATTTCACAAGAGACCCAGTACTTC. V usage is TRBV24-1 and J usage is TRBJ2-5; no clear D. Germline CDR1 reads KGHDR; CDR2 reads SFDVKD. This CDR3 spans 11 amino acids. V gave up 8 bases and J gave up 2 bases, with 5 bases separating them.

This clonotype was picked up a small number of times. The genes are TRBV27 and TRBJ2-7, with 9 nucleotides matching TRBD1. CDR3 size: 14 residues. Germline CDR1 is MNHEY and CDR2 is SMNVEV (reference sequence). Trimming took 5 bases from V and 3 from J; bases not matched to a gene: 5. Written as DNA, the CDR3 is TGTGCCAGCAGTCGGTGGACAGGGGACTACGAGCAGTACTTC. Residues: CASSRWTGDYEQYF.

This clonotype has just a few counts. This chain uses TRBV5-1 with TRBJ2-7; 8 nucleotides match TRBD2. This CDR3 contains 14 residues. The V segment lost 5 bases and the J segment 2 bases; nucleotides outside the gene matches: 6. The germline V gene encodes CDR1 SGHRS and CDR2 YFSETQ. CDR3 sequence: CASRLTSGPYEQYF. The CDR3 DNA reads TGCGCCAGCAGACTTACTAGCGGACCCTACGAGCAGTACTTC.

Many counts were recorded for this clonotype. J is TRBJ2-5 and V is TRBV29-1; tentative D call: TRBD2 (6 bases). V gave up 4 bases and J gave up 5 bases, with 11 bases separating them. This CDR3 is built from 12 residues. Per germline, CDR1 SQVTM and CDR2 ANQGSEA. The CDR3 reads CSVGPGRETQYF. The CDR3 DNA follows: TGCAGCGTTGGGCCGGGGAGGGAGACCCAGTACTTC.

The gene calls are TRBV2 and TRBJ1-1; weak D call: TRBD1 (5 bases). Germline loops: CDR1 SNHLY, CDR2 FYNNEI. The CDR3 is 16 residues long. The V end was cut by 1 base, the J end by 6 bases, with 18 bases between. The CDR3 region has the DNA TGTGCCAGCAGTGAAGGAGGGCAGGGATACACTTCTGAAGCTTTCTTT. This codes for CASSEGGQGYTSEAFF. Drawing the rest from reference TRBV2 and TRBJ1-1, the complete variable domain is EPEVTQTPSHQVTQMGQEVILRCVPISNHLYFYWYRQILGQKVEFLVSFYNNEISEKSEIFDDQFSVERPDGSNFTLKIRSTKLEDSAMYFCASSEGGQGYTSEAFFGQGTRLTVV.

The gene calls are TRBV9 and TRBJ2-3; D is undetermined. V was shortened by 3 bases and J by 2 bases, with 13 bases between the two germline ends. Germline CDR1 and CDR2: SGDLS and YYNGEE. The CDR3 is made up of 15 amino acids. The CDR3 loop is CASSASPTPTDTQYF. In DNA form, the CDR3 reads TGTGCCAGCAGCGCAAGCCCTACCCCCACAGATACGCAGTATTTT.

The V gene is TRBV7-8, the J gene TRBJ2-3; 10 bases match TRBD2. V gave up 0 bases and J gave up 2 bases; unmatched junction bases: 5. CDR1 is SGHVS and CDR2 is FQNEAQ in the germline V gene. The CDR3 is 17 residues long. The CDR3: CASSLAGLAEYTDTQYF. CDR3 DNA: TGTGCCAGCAGCTTAGCCGGACTAGCGGAGTACACAGATACGCAGTATTTT. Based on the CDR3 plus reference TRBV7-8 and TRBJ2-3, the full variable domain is GAGVSQSPRYKVAKRGQDVALRCDPISGHVSLFWYQQALGQGPEFLTYFQNEAQLDKSGLPSDRFFAERPEGSVSTLKIQRTQQEDSAVYLCASSLAGLAEYTDTQYFGPGTRLTVL.

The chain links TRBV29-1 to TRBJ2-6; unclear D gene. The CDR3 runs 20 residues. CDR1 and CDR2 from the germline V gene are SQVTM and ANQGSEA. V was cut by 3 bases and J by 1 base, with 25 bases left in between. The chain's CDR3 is CSVEYLCVRTDKSGANVLTF. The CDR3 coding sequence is TGCAGCGTTGAGTATCTTTGCGTCAGGACCGATAAATCTGGGGCCAACGTCCTGACTTTC.

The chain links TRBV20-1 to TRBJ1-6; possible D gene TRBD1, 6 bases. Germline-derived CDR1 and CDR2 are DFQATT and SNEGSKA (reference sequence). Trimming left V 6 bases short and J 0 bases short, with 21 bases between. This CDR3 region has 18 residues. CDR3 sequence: CSANDRPLPSSYNSPLHF. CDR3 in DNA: TGCAGTGCCAACGACAGGCCATTACCCAGCTCCTATAATTCACCCCTCCACTTT.

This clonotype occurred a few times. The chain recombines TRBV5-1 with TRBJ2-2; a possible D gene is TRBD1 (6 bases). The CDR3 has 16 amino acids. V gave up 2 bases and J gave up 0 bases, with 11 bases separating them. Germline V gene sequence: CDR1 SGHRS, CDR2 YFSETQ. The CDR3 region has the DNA TGCGCCAGCAGCTTTGGACAGAGCGCGAACACCGGGGAGCTGTTTTTT. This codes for CASSFGQSANTGELFF.

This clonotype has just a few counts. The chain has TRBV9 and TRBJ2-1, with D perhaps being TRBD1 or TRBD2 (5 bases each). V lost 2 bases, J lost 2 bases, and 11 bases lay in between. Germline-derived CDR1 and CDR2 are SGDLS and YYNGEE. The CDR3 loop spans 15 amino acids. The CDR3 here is CASSVSGLAYNEQFF. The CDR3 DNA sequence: TGTGCCAGCAGCGTCTCGGGGCTAGCCTACAATGAGCAGTTCTTC.